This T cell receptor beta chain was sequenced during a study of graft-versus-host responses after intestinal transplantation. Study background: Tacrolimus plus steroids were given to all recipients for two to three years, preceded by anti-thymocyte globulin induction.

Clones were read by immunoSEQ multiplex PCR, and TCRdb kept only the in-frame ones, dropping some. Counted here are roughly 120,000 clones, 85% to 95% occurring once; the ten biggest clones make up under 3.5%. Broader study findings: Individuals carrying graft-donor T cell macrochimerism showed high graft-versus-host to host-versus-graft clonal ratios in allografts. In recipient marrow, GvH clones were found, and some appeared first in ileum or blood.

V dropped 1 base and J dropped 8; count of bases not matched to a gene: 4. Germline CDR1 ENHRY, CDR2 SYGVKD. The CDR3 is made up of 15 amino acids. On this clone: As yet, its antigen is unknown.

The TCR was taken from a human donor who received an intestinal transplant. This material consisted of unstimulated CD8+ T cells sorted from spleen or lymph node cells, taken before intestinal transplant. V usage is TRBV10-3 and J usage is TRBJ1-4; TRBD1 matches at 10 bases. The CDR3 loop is CAISEYRDRGEKLFF. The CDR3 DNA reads TGTGCCATCAGTGAGTACCGGGACAGGGGCGAAAAACTGTTTTTT.